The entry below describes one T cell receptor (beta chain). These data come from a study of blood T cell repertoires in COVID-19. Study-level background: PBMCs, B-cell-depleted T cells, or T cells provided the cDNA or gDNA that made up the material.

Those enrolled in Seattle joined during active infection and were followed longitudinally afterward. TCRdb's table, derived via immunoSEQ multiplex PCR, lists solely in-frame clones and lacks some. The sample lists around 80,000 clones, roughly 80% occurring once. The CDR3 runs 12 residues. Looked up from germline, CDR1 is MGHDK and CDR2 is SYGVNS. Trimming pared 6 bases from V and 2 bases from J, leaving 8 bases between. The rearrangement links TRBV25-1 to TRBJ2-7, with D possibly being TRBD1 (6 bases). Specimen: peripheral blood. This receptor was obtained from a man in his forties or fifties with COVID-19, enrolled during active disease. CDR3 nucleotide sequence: TGTGCCAGCAGCGGGACAACCTACGAGCAGTACTTC. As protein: CASSGTTYEQYF.